This TCR beta chain was profiled in a study of blood T cell repertoires in COVID-19. Study at large: T cells, B-cell-depleted T cells, or PBMCs provided the cDNA or gDNA that served as material.

Per the study methods: Estimated nucleated cell counts came from reference gene primer amplification. The repertoire was sequenced with immunoSEQ multiplex PCR; TCRdb's copy has only in-frame clones and lacks some. That table is the source of V, J and clone size, and D and trimming were worked out from the DNA. The sample has about 220,000 clones, about nine tenths seen once. Trimming removed 0 bases at V and 8 bases at J, with 8 bases between. The CDR3 consists of 13 residues. CDR1 is LGHNA, CDR2 YSLEER, per germline. Cohorts were determined from participant-reported clinical history. Donors of Cohort 3 who recovered were those that had two negative PCRs, clearance, or symptom resolution.

The specimen was PBMCs or T cells enriched from blood (not recorded which). This clonotype was obtained from a young woman who had recovered from COVID-19. The rearrangement uses TRBV4-3 and TRBJ1-3; no clear D gene. The CDR3 bases are TGCGCCAGCAGCCAAGATTCCGGAGACACCATATATTTT. It encodes CASSQDSGDTIYF.